The 2 T cell receptor beta chains listed next were all sequenced from one sample in a study of T-cell reconstitution after alpha-beta-depleted transplantation in children. TCRbeta library construction was performed incorporating unique molecular identifiers. TCRdb ran MiXCR on the PCR reads and lists one entry per CDR3 protein. The sample has about 980,000 distinct CDR3 sequences; roughly 29% are singletons. Sequencing used PBMCs, mostly from graft donor cells, obtained 360 days after TCRalphabeta/CD19-depleted stem cell transplant. The receptors originated from a boy in the first two years of life who had a stem cell transplant for SCID, so the T cells may come from the graft donor.

This clonotype was counted a few times. The chain recombines TRBV28 with TRBJ1-2; D remains ambiguous. This CDR3 is built from 13 residues. V lost 3 bases, J lost 5 bases, and 10 bases lay in between. CDR1 is MDHEN, CDR2 SYDVKM, per germline. As DNA, the CDR3 is TGTGCCAGCAGTTTGGGCACGAGGTATGGCTACACCTTC. It translates to CASSLGTRYGYTF.

This clonotype was seen a single time. The J gene is TRBJ2-2, the V gene TRBV7-2; 10 nucleotides line up with TRBD1. Germline V gene data show CDR1 as SGHTA and CDR2 as FQGNSA. This CDR3 spans 15 amino acids. V shed 5 bases and J 8 bases; nucleotides not matched to a gene: 8. As DNA, the CDR3 is TGTGCCAGCAGCCCCCGACAGGGGGCGACTGGGGAGCTGTTTTTT. Its translation: CASSPRQGATGELFF.